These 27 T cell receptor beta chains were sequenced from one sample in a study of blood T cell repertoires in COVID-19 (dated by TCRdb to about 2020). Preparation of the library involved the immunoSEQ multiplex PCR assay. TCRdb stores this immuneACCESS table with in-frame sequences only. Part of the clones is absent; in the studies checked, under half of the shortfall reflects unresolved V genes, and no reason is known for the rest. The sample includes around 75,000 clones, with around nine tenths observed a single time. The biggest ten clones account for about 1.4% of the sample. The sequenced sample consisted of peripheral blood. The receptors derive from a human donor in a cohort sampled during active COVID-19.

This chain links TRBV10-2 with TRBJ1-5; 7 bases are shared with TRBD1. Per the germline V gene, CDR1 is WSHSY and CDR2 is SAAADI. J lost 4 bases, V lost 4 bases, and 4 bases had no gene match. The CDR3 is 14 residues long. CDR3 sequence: CASSVAGGNQPQHF. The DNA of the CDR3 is TGCGCCAGCAGTGTGGCAGGGGGTAATCAGCCCCAGCATTTT.

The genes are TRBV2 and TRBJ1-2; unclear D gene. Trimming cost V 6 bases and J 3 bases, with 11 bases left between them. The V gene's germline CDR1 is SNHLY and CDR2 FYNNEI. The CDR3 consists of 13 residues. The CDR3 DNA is TGTGCCAGCAGAGGAGGACGGGACTATGGCTACACCTTC. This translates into CASRGGRDYGYTF.

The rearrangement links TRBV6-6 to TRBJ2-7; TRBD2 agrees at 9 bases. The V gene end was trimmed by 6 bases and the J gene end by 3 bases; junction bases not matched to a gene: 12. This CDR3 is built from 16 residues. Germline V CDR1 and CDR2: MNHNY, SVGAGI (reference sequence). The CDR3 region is CASRHGASGINYEQYF. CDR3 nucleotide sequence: TGTGCCAGCAGACACGGGGCTAGCGGGATTAACTACGAGCAGTACTTC.

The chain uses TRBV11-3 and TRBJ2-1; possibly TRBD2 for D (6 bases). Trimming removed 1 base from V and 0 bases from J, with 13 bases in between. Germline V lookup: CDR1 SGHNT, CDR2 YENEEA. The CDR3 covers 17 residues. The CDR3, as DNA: TGTGCCAGCAGCTTAGGTGGGGACGGGAGCTCCTACAATGAGCAGTTCTTC. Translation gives CASSLGGDGSSYNEQFF.

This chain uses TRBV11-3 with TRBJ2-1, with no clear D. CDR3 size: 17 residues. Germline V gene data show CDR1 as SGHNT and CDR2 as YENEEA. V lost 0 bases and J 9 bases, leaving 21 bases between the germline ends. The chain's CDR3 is CASSLDLGGIEGIEQFF. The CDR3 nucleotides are TGTGCCAGCAGCTTAGATCTTGGCGGAATCGAAGGTATTGAGCAGTTCTTC.

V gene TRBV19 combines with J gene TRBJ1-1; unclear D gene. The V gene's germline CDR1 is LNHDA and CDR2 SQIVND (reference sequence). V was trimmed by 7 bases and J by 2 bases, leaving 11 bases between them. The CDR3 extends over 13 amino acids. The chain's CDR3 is CASTLLVNTEAFF. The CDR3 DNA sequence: TGTGCCAGTACCCTCTTAGTAAACACTGAAGCTTTCTTT.

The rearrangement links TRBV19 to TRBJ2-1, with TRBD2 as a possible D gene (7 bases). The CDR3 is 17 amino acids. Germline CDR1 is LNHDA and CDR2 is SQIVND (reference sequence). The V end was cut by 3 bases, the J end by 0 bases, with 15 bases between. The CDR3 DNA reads TGTGCCAGTAGTATGGGAGGGGGGGCAAGCTCCTACAATGAGCAGTTCTTC. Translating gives CASSMGGGASSYNEQFF.

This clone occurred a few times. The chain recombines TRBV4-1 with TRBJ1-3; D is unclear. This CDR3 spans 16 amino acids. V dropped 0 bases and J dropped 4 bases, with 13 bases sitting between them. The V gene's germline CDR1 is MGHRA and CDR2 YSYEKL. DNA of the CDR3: TGCGCCAGCAGCCAAGATCTCCTATTAGTAGGAAACACCATATATTTT. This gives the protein CASSQDLLLVGNTIYF.

The CDR3 nucleotides are TGTGCCAGCAGTTTGTTGACAGGGGACTACGAGCAGTACTTC. Translating gives CASSLLTGDYEQYF. The V call is TRBV6-5, the J call TRBJ2-7, with 8 positions matching TRBD1. V lost 4 bases to trimming and J lost 3 bases; unmatched junction nucleotides: 5. The CDR3 sequence is 14 residues long. Germline V gene sequence: CDR1 MNHEY, CDR2 SVGAGI.

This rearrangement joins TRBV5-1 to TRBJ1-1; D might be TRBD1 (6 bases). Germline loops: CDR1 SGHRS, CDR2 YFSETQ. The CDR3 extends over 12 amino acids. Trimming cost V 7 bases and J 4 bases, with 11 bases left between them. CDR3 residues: CASLVTGTEAFF. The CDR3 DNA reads TGCGCCAGCCTAGTGACAGGCACTGAAGCTTTCTTT.

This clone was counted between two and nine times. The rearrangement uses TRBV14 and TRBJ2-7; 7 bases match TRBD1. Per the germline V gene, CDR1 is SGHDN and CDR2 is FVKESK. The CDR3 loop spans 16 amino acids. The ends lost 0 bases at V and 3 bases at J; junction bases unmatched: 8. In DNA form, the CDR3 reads TGTGCCAGCAGCCAAGATCACTTGGACAGGAACTACGAGCAGTACTTC. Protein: CASSQDHLDRNYEQYF.

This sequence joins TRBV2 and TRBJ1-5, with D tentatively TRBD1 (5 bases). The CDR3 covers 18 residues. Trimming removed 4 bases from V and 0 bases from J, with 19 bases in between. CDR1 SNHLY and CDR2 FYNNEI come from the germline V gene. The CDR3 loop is CASSGWTLSSYSNQPQHF. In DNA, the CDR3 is TGTGCCAGCAGTGGTTGGACACTAAGTTCATATAGCAATCAGCCCCAGCATTTT.

DNA for the CDR3: TGTGCCACCAGTGAAAAACTAGCGGGGATTTACGAGCAGTACTTC. Amino acids: CATSEKLAGIYEQYF. This chain joins TRBV24-1 and TRBJ2-7; 10 nucleotides align to TRBD2. Germline trimming cut 4 bases from V and 4 bases from J; bases unmatched to any gene: 6. The CDR3 runs 15 residues. Germline CDR1 KGHDR, CDR2 SFDVKD.

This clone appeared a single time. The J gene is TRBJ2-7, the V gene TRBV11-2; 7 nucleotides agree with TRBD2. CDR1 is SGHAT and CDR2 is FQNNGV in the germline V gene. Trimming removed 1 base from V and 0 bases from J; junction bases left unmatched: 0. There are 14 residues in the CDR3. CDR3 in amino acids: CASSLGGGSYEQYV. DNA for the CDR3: TGTGCCAGCAGCTTAGGCGGGGGCTCCTACGAGCAGTACGTC.

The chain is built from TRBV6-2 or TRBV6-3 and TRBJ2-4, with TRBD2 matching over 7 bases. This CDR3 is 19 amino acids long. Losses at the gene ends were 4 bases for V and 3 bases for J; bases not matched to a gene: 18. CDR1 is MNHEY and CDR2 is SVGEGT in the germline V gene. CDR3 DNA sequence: TGTGCCAGCAGTTTATCTCCCGGGACTACCCCCCGGGGCAAAAACATTCAGTACTTC. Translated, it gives CASSLSPGTTPRGKNIQYF.

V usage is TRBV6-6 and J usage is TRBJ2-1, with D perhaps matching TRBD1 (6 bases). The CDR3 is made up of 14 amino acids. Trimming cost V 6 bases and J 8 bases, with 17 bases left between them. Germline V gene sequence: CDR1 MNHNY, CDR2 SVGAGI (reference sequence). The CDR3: CASRSGQNAYEQFF. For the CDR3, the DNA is TGTGCCAGCAGATCTGGACAGAATGCCTATGAGCAGTTCTTC.

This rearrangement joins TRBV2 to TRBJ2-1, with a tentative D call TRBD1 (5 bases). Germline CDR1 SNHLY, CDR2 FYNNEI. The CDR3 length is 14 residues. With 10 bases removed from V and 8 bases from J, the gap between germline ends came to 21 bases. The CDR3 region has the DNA TGTGCCACCAAGTACAAGGGGCCCAGGGATGAGCAGTTCTTC. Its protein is CATKYKGPRDEQFF.

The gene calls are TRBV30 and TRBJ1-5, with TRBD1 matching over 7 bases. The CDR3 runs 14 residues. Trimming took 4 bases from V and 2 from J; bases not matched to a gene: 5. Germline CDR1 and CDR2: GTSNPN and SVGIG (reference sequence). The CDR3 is CAWNTDRGNQPQHF. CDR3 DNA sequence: TGTGCCTGGAATACTGACAGGGGCAATCAGCCCCAGCATTTT.

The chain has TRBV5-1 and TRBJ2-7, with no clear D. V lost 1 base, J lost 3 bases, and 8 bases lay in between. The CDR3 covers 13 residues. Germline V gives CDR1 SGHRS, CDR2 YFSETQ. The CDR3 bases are TGCGCCAGCAGCTTGTTTTCAAACTACGAGCAGTACTTC. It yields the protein CASSLFSNYEQYF.

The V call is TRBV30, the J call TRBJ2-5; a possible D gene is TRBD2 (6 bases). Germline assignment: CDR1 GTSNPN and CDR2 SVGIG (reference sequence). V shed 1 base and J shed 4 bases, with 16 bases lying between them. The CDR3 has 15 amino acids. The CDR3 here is CAWSGGLRGGETQYF. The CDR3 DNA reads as TGTGCCTGGAGTGGGGGACTGCGTGGGGGAGAGACCCAGTACTTC.

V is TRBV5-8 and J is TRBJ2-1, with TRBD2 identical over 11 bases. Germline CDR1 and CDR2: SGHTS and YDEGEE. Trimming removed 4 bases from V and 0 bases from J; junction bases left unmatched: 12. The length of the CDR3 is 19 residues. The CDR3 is CASSPETSGALSSYNEQFF. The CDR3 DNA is TGTGCCAGCAGCCCGGAGACTAGCGGGGCACTAAGCTCCTACAATGAGCAGTTCTTC.

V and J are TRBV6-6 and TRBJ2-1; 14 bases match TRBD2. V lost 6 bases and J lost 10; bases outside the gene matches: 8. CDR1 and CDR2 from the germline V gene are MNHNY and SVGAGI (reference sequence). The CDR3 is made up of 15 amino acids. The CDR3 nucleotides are TGTGCCAGCAGACTTGGGACTAGCGGGAGTCTAGAGCAGTTCTTC. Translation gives CASRLGTSGSLEQFF.

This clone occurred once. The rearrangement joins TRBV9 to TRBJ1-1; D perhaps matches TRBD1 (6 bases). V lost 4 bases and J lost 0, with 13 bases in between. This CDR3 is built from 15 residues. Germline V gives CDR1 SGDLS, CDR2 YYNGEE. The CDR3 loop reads CASSRGQTVNTEAFF. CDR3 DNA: TGTGCCAGCAGCCGAGGACAGACTGTGAACACTGAAGCTTTCTTT.

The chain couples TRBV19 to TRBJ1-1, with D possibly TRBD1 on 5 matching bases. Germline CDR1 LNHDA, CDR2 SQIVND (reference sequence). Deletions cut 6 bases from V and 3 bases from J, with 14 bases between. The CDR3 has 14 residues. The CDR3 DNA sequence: TGTGCCAGTAGCCTCTCGGGGGGTGACACTGAAGCTTTCTTT. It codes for CASSLSGGDTEAFF.

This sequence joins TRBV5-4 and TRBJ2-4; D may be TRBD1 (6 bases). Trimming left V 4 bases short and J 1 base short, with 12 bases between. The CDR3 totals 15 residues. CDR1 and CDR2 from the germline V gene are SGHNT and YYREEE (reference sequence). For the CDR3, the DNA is TGTGCCAGCAGCCTAGCCCAGGGGGCCAAAAACATTCAGTACTTC. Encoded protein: CASSLAQGAKNIQYF. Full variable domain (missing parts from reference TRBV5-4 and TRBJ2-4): ETGVTQSPTHLIKTRGQQVTLRCSSQSGHNTVSWYQQALGQGPQFIFQYYREEENGRGNFPPRFSGLQFPNYSSELNVNALELDDSALYLCASSLAQGAKNIQYFGAGTRLSVL.

The CDR3 nucleotides read TGTGCCAGCAGCTACGGGGACAGGGGGCATCGTTCCCTCTATGGCTACACCTTC. Its translation: CASSYGDRGHRSLYGYTF. V usage is TRBV14 and J usage is TRBJ1-2; 12 nucleotides agree with TRBD1. The CDR3 has 18 amino acids. V shed 5 bases and J 4 bases; nucleotides not matched to a gene: 14. The germline gives CDR1 SGHDN, CDR2 FVKESK.

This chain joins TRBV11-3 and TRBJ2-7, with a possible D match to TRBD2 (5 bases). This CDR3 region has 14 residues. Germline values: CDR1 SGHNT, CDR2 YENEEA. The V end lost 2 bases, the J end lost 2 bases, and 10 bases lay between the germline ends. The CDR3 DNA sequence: TGTGCCAGCAGCTTACGGGCCGGGACCTACGAGCAGTACGTC. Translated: CASSLRAGTYEQYV.